A selection of T cell receptor beta chains follows, all from one sample in a study of blood T cell repertoires in COVID-19. TCRdb keeps only in-frame clones here, not all; method: immunoSEQ multiplex PCR. Of roughly 120,000 clones detected, roughly 80% appear once; the ten largest clones hold 1.5% to 1.8%. The source material was peripheral blood. All receptors come from a man aged 45-60 years with acute or convalescent COVID-19. Both conserved end residues are part of each CDR3. Each record gives: CDR3 length, V gene, CDR3 protein.

length: 16
V: TRBV5-8
CDR3: CASSFWTGGLRPEAFF

length: 15
V: TRBV2
CDR3: CASRGGTGVFDGYTF

length: 15
V: TRBV28
CDR3: CASSLGGDSNYGYTF

length: 14
V: TRBV29-1
CDR3: CSVEEVGWRTGYTF

length: 17
V: TRBV19
CDR3: CASSIGQGISSYNEQFF

length: 14
V: TRBV13
CDR3: CASSTQTGGGKAFF

length: 13
V: TRBV3-1/TRBV3-2
CDR3: CASSQDEIAGVYF

length: 15
V: TRBV3-1/TRBV3-2
CDR3: CASSSRLENTGELFF

length: 12
V: TRBV19
CDR3: CASRQGQQPQHF

length: 15
V: TRBV4-2
CDR3: CASSPKGDRDQPQHF

length: 14
V: TRBV18
CDR3: CASSPTGRDQPQHF

length: 17
V: TRBV4-2
CDR3: CASSQGGQGAIPYEQYF

length: 15
V: TRBV3-1/TRBV3-2
CDR3: CASSQGGGPTGELFF

length: 15
V: TRBV5-1
CDR3: CASSLDQGRNQPQHF

length: 18
V: TRBV11-2
CDR3: CASSFTRTGHAGANVLTF

length: 14
V: TRBV11-3
CDR3: CASSLESGTGELFF

length: 15
V: TRBV30
CDR3: CAWSRTGGLNQPQHF